Below are 20 T cell receptor beta chains sequenced from a single sample in a study of T cell responses to AZD1222 COVID-19 vaccine. The data were produced by immunoSEQ multiplex PCR, yet TCRdb's version contains in-frame clones alone and is incomplete. The data contain 110,000 to 150,000 clones, roughly 85% of them seen just once; the ten biggest clones take up under 9.5%. This sample comprised peripheral blood, obtained on day 0 of AZD1222 vaccination. The receptors were sampled from an adult in good health.

V usage is TRBV5-1 and J usage is TRBJ1-6; no definite D call. There are 16 residues in the CDR3. Germline V gene sequence: CDR1 SGHRS, CDR2 YFSETQ. V shed 6 bases and J shed 0 bases, with 13 bases lying between them. This CDR3 reads CASNPLDSSYNSPLHF. CDR3 nucleotides: TGCGCCAGCAACCCGTTGGATAGCTCCTATAATTCACCCCTCCACTTT.

This clone came up a few times. The gene calls are TRBV19 and TRBJ1-5; D possibly corresponds to TRBD1 (5 bases). The CDR3 is made up of 16 amino acids. Germline V lookup: CDR1 LNHDA, CDR2 SQIVND (reference sequence). V was cut by 8 bases and J by 7 bases, with 24 bases left in between. CDR3 residues: CASLRDDSLKWQPQHF. The CDR3 coding sequence is TGTGCCAGTCTTAGGGACGACAGTCTGAAGTGGCAGCCCCAGCATTTT. The full variable domain, in which reference TRBV19 and TRBJ1-5 provide the parts outside the CDR3, is DGGITQSPKYLFRKEGQNVTLSCEQNLNHDAMYWYRQDPGQGLRLIYYSQIVNDFQKGDIAEGYSVSREKKESFPLTVTSAQKNPTAFYLCASLRDDSLKWQPQHFGDGTRLSIL.

The chain uses TRBV9 and TRBJ2-7, with 7 bases fitting TRBD1. The CDR3 consists of 16 residues. Germline CDR1 reads SGDLS; CDR2 reads YYNGEE. Unmatched junction bases numbered 6, after V lost 0 bases and J lost 0 bases. This CDR3 is CASSVGEGANSYEQYF. The CDR3 DNA follows: TGTGCCAGCAGCGTAGGAGAGGGGGCAAACTCCTACGAGCAGTACTTC.

The chain has TRBV29-1 and TRBJ1-1; 7 bases are a match to TRBD1. Germline V gene data show CDR1 as SQVTM and CDR2 as ANQGSEA. V shed 6 bases and J 7 bases; nucleotides not matched to a gene: 8. This CDR3 has 12 residues. The CDR3 loop reads CSVLNRGLEAFF. The DNA of the CDR3 is TGCAGCGTCCTCAACAGGGGTCTTGAAGCTTTCTTT.

CDR3 coding DNA: TGTGCCAGTATGCTAGGTGCTCTGCGGGGGGGTTTGGATGAGCAGTTCTTC. Translating gives CASMLGALRGGLDEQFF. The V call is TRBV19, the J call TRBJ2-1; 9 nucleotides agree with TRBD2. J lost 8 bases, V lost 7 bases, and 18 bases had no gene match. Looked up from germline, CDR1 is LNHDA and CDR2 is SQIVND (reference sequence). This CDR3 contains 17 residues.

Here the CDR3 DNA reads TGTGCCTCCCTGGGCTCTGTGGGTACGCAGTATTTT. This codes for CASLGSVGTQYF. V usage is TRBV3-1 (or the pseudogene TRBV3-2) and J usage is TRBJ2-3; D remains unclear. With 11 bases removed from V and 8 bases from J, the gap between germline ends came to 17 bases. Per the germline V gene, CDR1 is LGHDT and CDR2 is YNNKEL (reference sequence). This CDR3 has 12 residues.

The gene calls are TRBV5-5 and TRBJ1-5, with no clear D. Deletions cut 0 bases from V and 7 bases from J, with 8 bases between. The CDR3 sequence is 13 residues long. CDR1 and CDR2 (germline): SGHKS, YYEKEE (reference sequence). Written as DNA, the CDR3 is TGTGCCAGCAGCTTGGAAGGGCCCCAGCCCCAGCATTTT. It is translated as CASSLEGPQPQHF.

The CDR3 protein is CATGGGYNEQFF. CDR3 bases: TGTGCGACCGGCGGGGGGTACAATGAGCAGTTCTTC. The chain is built from TRBV2 and TRBJ2-1; 8 bases map to TRBD2. The CDR3 consists of 12 residues. Germline V gene sequence: CDR1 SNHLY, CDR2 FYNNEI.

V usage is TRBV28 and J usage is TRBJ1-2; TRBD1 aligns across 8 bases. Germline CDR1 MDHEN, CDR2 SYDVKM. J lost 7 bases, V lost 2 bases, and 6 bases had no gene match. CDR3 size: 14 residues. CDR3 amino acids: CASSLAGGAGGYTF. CDR3 in DNA: TGTGCCAGCAGTTTAGCAGGGGGCGCGGGTGGCTACACCTTC.

The CDR3 spells CASSPGSPSSYEQYF. DNA of the CDR3: TGTGCCAGCAGCCCCGGGTCTCCGAGCTCCTACGAGCAGTACTTC. V usage is TRBV5-4 and J usage is TRBJ2-7; the D is unclear. The length of the CDR3 is 15 residues. V lost 4 bases and J lost 0, with 14 bases in between. CDR1 is SGHNT, CDR2 YYREEE, per germline (reference sequence).

The V call is TRBV11-2, the J call TRBJ1-1; a weak D match, TRBD1 (5 bases). The CDR3 has 16 amino acids. Trimming stripped 5 bases from V and 6 bases from J, with 22 bases between. Germline values: CDR1 SGHAT, CDR2 FQNNGV. DNA for the CDR3: TGTGCCAGCAGCGAAAGTCCGGGGACCCACGTCGCTGAAGCTTTCTTT. This sequence encodes CASSESPGTHVAEAFF.

The chain is built from TRBV18 and TRBJ2-1; 10 bases are shared with TRBD2. V shed 4 bases, J shed 0 bases, and the junction held 6 bases outside the gene matches. Germline CDR1 and CDR2: KGHSH and LQKENI. This CDR3 spans 17 amino acids. CDR3 DNA: TGTGCCAGCTCACTCACGGCTAGCGGGAGCTCCTACAATGAGCAGTTCTTC. The encoded protein is CASSLTASGSSYNEQFF.

This CDR3 reads CASRPGTGNEKLFF. The CDR3 DNA reads as TGCGCCAGCAGACCCGGGACAGGGAATGAAAAACTGTTTTTT. V is TRBV5-1 and J is TRBJ1-4, with TRBD1 matching 9 bases. The junction had 4 bases not matched to a gene; V was cut back by 5 bases and J by 5 bases. The CDR3 consists of 14 residues. In germline, CDR1 is SGHRS, CDR2 YFSETQ.

This sequence joins TRBV3-1 (or the pseudogene TRBV3-2) and TRBJ2-3; D is ambiguous. Trimming took 5 bases from V and 2 from J, leaving 14 bases between them. CDR3 length: 15 residues. Germline loops: CDR1 LGHDT, CDR2 YNNKEL (reference sequence). The CDR3 reads CASSLDARPTDTQYF. As DNA, the CDR3 is TGTGCCAGCAGCTTAGACGCCCGACCCACAGATACGCAGTATTTT.

This chain uses TRBV6-5 with TRBJ1-1; 10 nucleotides match TRBD1. CDR3 length equals 16 residues. The germline gives CDR1 MNHEY, CDR2 SVGAGI. With V trimmed by 4 bases and J by 5 bases, 10 bases remained unmatched. The chain's CDR3 is CASSFSTGTGVTEAFF. As DNA, the CDR3 is TGTGCCAGCAGTTTTTCTACCGGGACAGGGGTTACTGAAGCTTTCTTT.

The chain links TRBV10-3 to TRBJ2-3; D gene ambiguous. Trimming took off 3 bases at V and 6 bases at J, with 13 bases between the two ends. The CDR3 sequence is 14 residues long. Germline values: CDR1 ENHRY, CDR2 SYGVKD. Here the CDR3 reads CAISEGYSSDTQYF. The CDR3 DNA sequence: TGTGCCATCAGTGAAGGATACTCATCGGATACGCAGTATTTT.

The gene calls are TRBV11-3 and TRBJ2-1; 11 nucleotides align to TRBD2. Per the germline V gene, CDR1 is SGHNT and CDR2 is YENEEA. The length of the CDR3 is 17 residues. With 1 base clipped from V and 0 bases from J, the junction kept 2 bases outside the gene matches. As DNA, the CDR3 is TGTGCCAGCAGCTTAGGACTAGCGGGGAGCTCCTACAATGAGCAGTTCTTC. It yields the protein CASSLGLAGSSYNEQFF.

The chain couples TRBV28 to TRBJ1-2, with 9 bases lining up with TRBD1. CDR1 and CDR2 from the germline V gene are MDHEN and SYDVKM. V shed 5 bases, J shed 11 bases, and the junction held 6 bases outside the gene matches. CDR3 size: 12 residues. Here the CDR3 DNA reads TGTGCCAGCAGTATCCCGGGACAGGGTTACACCTTC. This translates into CASSIPGQGYTF.

This clone came up a few times. The chain couples TRBV20-1 to TRBJ1-5; D uncertain. V dropped 3 bases and J dropped 5 bases, with 11 bases sitting between them. Germline V gene sequence: CDR1 DFQATT, CDR2 SNEGSKA (reference sequence). The CDR3 loop spans 13 amino acids. This chain's CDR3 is CSASTGVDQPQHF. CDR3 DNA: TGCAGTGCTAGTACCGGAGTGGATCAGCCCCAGCATTTT.

The V and J genes are TRBV3-1 (or the pseudogene TRBV3-2) and TRBJ2-3, with a possible D match to TRBD2 (6 bases). CDR1 is LGHDT, CDR2 YNNKEL, per germline (reference sequence). Trimming took off 3 bases at V and 6 bases at J, with 7 bases between the two ends. This CDR3 has 12 amino acids. CDR3 nucleotides: TGTGCCAGCAGCCACGGAGGGGATACGCAGTATTTT. Protein: CASSHGGDTQYF.